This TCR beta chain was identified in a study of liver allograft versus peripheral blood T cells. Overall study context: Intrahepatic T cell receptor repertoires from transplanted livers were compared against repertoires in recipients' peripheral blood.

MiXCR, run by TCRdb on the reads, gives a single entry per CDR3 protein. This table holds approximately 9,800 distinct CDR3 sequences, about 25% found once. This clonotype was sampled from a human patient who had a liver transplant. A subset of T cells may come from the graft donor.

The CDR3 here is CASSPTQRSYNEQFF. The CDR3 nucleotides read TGTGCCAGCAGCCCGACTCAGCGCTCCTACAATGAGCAGTTCTTC. The chain uses TRBV6-1 and TRBJ2-1; D gene uncertain. Trimming shortened V by 6 bases and J by 0 bases, and 12 bases separated the two germline ends. The CDR3 is made up of 15 amino acids. The germline V gene encodes CDR1 MNHNS and CDR2 SASEGT.